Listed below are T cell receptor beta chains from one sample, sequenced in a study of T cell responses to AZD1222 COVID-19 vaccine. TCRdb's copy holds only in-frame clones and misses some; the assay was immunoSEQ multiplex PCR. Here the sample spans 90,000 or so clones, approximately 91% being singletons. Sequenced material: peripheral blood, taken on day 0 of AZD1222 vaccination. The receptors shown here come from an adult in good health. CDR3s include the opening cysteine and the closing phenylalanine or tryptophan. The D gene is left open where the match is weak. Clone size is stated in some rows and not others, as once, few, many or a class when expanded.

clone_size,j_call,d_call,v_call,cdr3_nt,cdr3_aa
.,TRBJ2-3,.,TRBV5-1,TGCGCCAGCAGCTTGGCCGGGGCAGATACGCAGTATTTT,CASSLAGADTQYF
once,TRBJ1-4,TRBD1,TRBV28,TGTGCCAGCAGTTTAGGGGTATCAGGGGGAACTAATGAAAAACTGTTTTTT,CASSLGVSGGTNEKLFF
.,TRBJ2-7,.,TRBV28,TGTGCCAGCAGTTACCCCCTCAAACTCTCCGGGACCTACGAGCAGTACTTC,CASSYPLKLSGTYEQYF
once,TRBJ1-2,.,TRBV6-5,TGTGCCAGCAGTAATGTACCGGGCGGCTACACCTTC,CASSNVPGGYTF
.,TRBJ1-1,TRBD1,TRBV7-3,TGTGCCAGCAGCCGGGACAGGGGAGCGACTGAAGCTTTCTTT,CASSRDRGATEAFF
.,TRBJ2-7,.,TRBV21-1,TGTGCCAGCAGCAAAGGAATGTACTACGAGCAGTACTTC,CASSKGMYYEQYF
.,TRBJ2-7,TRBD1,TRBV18,TGTGCCAGCTCATTCCAGGGGGTTCCGACCTACGAGCAGTACTTC,CASSFQGVPTYEQYF
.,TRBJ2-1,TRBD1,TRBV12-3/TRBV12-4,TGTGCCAGCCGGGACAGGGTCTACAATGAGCAGTTCTTC,CASRDRVYNEQFF
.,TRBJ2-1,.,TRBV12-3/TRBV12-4,TGTGCCAGCAGTGAGTACAATGAGCAGTTCTTC,CASSEYNEQFF
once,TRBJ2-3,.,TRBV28,TGTGCCAGCAGTCGAGGAATCCCAGATACGCAGTATTTT,CASSRGIPDTQYF
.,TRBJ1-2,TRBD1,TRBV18,TGTGCCAGCTCGCAAGGACAGGGAAATTTTAACTATGGCTACACCTTC,CASSQGQGNFNYGYTF
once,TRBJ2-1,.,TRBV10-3,TGTGCCATCAGTGAGCGGGAGTCATCCTACAATGAGCAGTTCTTC,CAISERESSYNEQFF
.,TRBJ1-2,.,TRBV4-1,TGCGCCAGCAGCCAAGGAGGGGGAAATAACTATGGCTACACCTTC,CASSQGGGNNYGYTF
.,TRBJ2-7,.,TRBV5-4,TGTGCCAGCAGCTTGGGTCGGGGGAGACAGTACTTC,CASSLGRGRQYF
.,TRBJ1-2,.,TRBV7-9,TGTGCCAGCAGCTCTTCGGGAGGTGGGGATGGCTACACCTTC,CASSSSGGGDGYTF
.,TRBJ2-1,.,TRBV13,TGTGCCAGCTCTGGGGTACTCAATGAGCAGTTCTTC,CASSGVLNEQFF
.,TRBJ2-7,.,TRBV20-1,TGCAGTGCGGTCGCCTACGAGCAGTACTTC,CSAVAYEQYF
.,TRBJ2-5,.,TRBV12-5,TGTGCTAGTGGGCAGGAATACCAAGAGACCCAGTACTTC,CASGQEYQETQYF
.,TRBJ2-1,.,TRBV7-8,TGTGCCAGCAGCCACGGGGCGGGGGCCAATGAGCAGTTCTTC,CASSHGAGANEQFF
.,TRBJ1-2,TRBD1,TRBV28,TGTGCCAGCAGTTTATCGGGCAGGGGGCTCTTAGGCTACACCTTC,CASSLSGRGLLGYTF
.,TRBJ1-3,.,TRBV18,TGTGCCAGCTCACCACCGGAGACACCGAGCTCTGGAAACACCATATATTTT,CASSPPETPSSGNTIYF
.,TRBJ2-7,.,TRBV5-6,TGTGCCAGCAGCCCGGATCCGGGTTCATACGAGCAGTACTTC,CASSPDPGSYEQYF
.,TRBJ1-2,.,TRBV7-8,TGTGCCAGCAGCTTAGTATTTTCGGGGACGGTCAACTATGGCTACACCTTC,CASSLVFSGTVNYGYTF
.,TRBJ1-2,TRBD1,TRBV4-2,TGTGCCAGCAGCCAAGATAGGGGACAGGGTACTGGCTACACCTTC,CASSQDRGQGTGYTF
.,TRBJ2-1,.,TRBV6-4,TGTGCCAGCATGGACTCTTACAATGAGCAGTTCTTC,CASMDSYNEQFF
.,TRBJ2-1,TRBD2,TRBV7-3,TGTGCCAGCAGCCTAACTAGCGGGGGGCCTTACAATGAGCAGTTCTTC,CASSLTSGGPYNEQFF
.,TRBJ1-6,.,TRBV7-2,TGTGCCAGCACCTCAGTGTGGAATTCACCCCTCCACTTT,CASTSVWNSPLHF
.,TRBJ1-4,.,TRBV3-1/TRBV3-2,TGTGCCAGCAGCCATCCCTGGGGAGGGGGGCTTGGTAATGAAAAACTGTTTTTT,CASSHPWGGGLGNEKLFF
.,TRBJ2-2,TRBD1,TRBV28,TGTGCCAGCAGTTCCCCCGGACAGGGGGGAACCGGGGAGCTGTTTTTT,CASSSPGQGGTGELFF
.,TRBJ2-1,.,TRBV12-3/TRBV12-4,TGTGCCAGCAGTTTTACGGGTTACAATGAGCAGTTCTTC,CASSFTGYNEQFF
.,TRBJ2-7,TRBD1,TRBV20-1,TGCAGTGCTAGTTCACAGGGGGTTTACGAGCAGTACTTC,CSASSQGVYEQYF
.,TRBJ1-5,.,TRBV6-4,TGTGCCAGCAGTGACTCGAGGTACCGATTATCCATTTATCAGCCCCAGCATTTT,CASSDSRYRLSIYQPQHF
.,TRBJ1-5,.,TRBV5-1,TGCGCCAGCAGCGCAACAGGGATGAGCAATCAGCCCCAGCATTTT,CASSATGMSNQPQHF
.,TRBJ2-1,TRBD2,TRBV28,TGTGCCAGCAGTTCCAGACTAGCGGGAAAGCGAGACAATGAGCAGTTCTTC,CASSSRLAGKRDNEQFF
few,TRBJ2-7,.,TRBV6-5,TGTGCCAGCAGTTACTCGGAGGGGAGCTACGAGCAGTACTTC,CASSYSEGSYEQYF
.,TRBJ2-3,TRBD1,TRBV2,TGTGCCAGCAGTGGGACAGGGGGCTACACAGATACGCAGTATTTT,CASSGTGGYTDTQYF
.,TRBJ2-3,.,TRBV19,TGTGCCAGTAGTCCAGGGGGGGCCCCAGATACGCAGTATTTT,CASSPGGAPDTQYF
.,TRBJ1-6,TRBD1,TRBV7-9,TGTGCCAGCAGCCTCGGGACAGTAAATTCACCCCTCCACTTT,CASSLGTVNSPLHF
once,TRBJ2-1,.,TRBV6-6,TGTGCCAGCAGTTACCCTGAAGGGTACAATGAGCAGTTCTTC,CASSYPEGYNEQFF
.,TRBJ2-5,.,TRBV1,TGCACCAGCAGCCAAGGCGCTAGCGGGAGGCAAGAGACCCAGTACTTC,CTSSQGASGRQETQYF
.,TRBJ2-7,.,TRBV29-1,TGCAGCGTCGTACCCAATACAGGGATTGTAGGCGAGCAGTACTTC,CSVVPNTGIVGEQYF
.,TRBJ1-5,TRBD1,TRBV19,TGTGCCAGTAGTAGGATCCGGGACAGGGACCAGCCCCAGCATTTT,CASSRIRDRDQPQHF
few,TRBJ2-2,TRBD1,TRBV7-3,TGTGCCAGCAGCTTAACGGCAGGGGGCACCGGGGAGCTGTTTTTT,CASSLTAGGTGELFF
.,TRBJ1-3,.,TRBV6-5,TGTGCCAGCAGAAGGGGGTTCTCTGGAAACACCATATATTTT,CASRRGFSGNTIYF
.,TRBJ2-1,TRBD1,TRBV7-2,TGTGCCAGCAGCTCCGACAGGGGGCGCGACAATGAGCAGTTCTTC,CASSSDRGRDNEQFF